This TCR beta chain derives from a study of metastatic and nonmetastatic thyroid tumors. Nobody among the patients had been given any treatment before thyroid surgery. Deletions cut 0 bases from V and 8 bases from J, with 12 bases between. Germline V lookup: CDR1 SGHNT, CDR2 YYREEE (reference sequence). The CDR3 runs 14 residues. MiXCR reprocessed the PCR reads for TCRdb. The sample carries about 15,000 clones, roughly 19% recorded once. This clonotype was sampled from a female donor with papillary thyroid cancer or a benign thyroid nodule (not recorded which). Some clones in this sample may be carry-over from other donors' samples. The sample consisted of blood. The chain recombines TRBV5-4 with TRBJ2-1; the D is unclear. CDR3 protein: CASSLEVSLDEQFF. The CDR3 bases are TGTGCCAGCAGCTTGGAGGTGTCGTTGGATGAGCAGTTCTTC.